The 13 T cell receptor beta chains below come from one sample, sequenced in a study of radiation and T cells in renal cell carcinoma (dated by TCRdb to 2018 to 2020). The meaning of the sample's time point label: blood 4 weeks post-SBRT, at nephrectomy. The sample's treatment or condition label, decoded: 15 Gy SBRT to primary tumor, nephrectomy 4 weeks later. The library was generated by the immunoSEQ multiplex PCR assay. TCRdb obtained this table from immuneACCESS and retained in-frame rearrangements with V and J assigned. These tables miss some clones; where compared with another copy, unresolved V genes account for less than half of the shortfall, and the remainder is unexplained. Recorded for this sample are about 77,000 clones; 70% to 90% of them occurred a single time. Clones ranked in the top ten supply roughly 2.2% of the sample. Material: blood, obtained from a patient whose treatment included radiotherapy and nephrectomy. The origin of the receptors is a woman between 55 and 75 years old with renal cell carcinoma.

This rearrangement joins TRBV28 to TRBJ2-5; perhaps TRBD1 as D (5 bases). This CDR3 is 15 amino acids long. With 1 base removed from V and 0 bases from J, the gap between germline ends came to 9 bases. Germline V gene data show CDR1 as MDHEN and CDR2 as SYDVKM. The DNA for the CDR3 is TGTGCCAGCAGTTTATTATCAGGGAACCAAGAGACCCAGTACTTC. Its protein is CASSLLSGNQETQYF.

The chain couples TRBV29-1 to TRBJ2-1; TRBD2 matches at 14 bases. With V trimmed by 3 bases and J by 8 bases, 3 bases remained unmatched. The CDR3 runs 14 residues. From germline, CDR1 is SQVTM and CDR2 ANQGSEA. In DNA, the CDR3 is TGCAGCGTTGACGGGACTAGCGGGAGTTATGAGCAGTTCTTC. Its translation is CSVDGTSGSYEQFF.

This clone was seen once. This chain uses TRBV5-1 with TRBJ2-3; TRBD1 or TRBD2 may be the D gene (5 bases each). V lost 7 bases and J lost 0, with 12 bases in between. The CDR3 totals 14 residues. Per germline, CDR1 SGHRS and CDR2 YFSETQ. The CDR3 loop is CASGPGPSTDTQYF. The CDR3 DNA is TGCGCCAGCGGACCGGGACCAAGCACAGATACGCAGTATTTT.

The chain is built from TRBV14 and TRBJ2-3, with TRBD2 matching over 15 bases. The junction had 4 bases not matched to a gene; V was cut back by 2 bases and J by 4 bases. CDR1 and CDR2 from the germline V gene are SGHDN and FVKESK. The CDR3 loop spans 17 amino acids. CDR3 nucleotide sequence: TGTGCCAGCAGCCAAACGGGACTAGCGGGGGGTCCAGATACGCAGTATTTT. Translating it yields CASSQTGLAGGPDTQYF.

This rearrangement joins TRBV15 to TRBJ2-4; 7 nucleotides match TRBD2. Germline lookup yields CDR1 LNHNV and CDR2 YYDKDF (reference sequence). CDR3 size: 14 residues. Losses at the gene ends were 3 bases for V and 3 bases for J; bases not matched to a gene: 2. CDR3 in amino acids: CATSRREGKNIQYF. For the CDR3, the DNA is TGTGCCACCAGCAGGAGGGAGGGCAAAAACATTCAGTACTTC.

The chain recombines TRBV10-1 with TRBJ1-1; D is ambiguous. This CDR3 has 12 residues. V gave up 2 bases and J gave up 7 bases, with 8 bases separating them. Germline loops: CDR1 WNHNN, CDR2 SYGVQD (reference sequence). CDR3 sequence: CASSEVQIEAFF. In DNA form, the CDR3 reads TGCGCCAGCAGTGAGGTACAGATTGAAGCTTTCTTT.

On this clone itself: Other nucleotide sequences from this sample produce the same CDR3. The chain is built from TRBV5-1 and TRBJ1-3; no firm D call. V dropped 0 bases and J dropped 0 bases, with 7 bases sitting between them. The length of the CDR3 is 15 residues. Germline CDR1 is SGHRS and CDR2 is YFSETQ. The CDR3: CASSLADLSGNTIYF. CDR3 in DNA: TGCGCCAGCAGCTTGGCCGACCTCTCTGGAAACACCATATATTTT.

The rearrangement uses TRBV4-2 and TRBJ1-5; D ambiguous. This CDR3 contains 16 residues. Looked up from germline, CDR1 is LGHNA and CDR2 is YNFKEQ. V lost 0 bases and J 6 bases, leaving 15 bases between the germline ends. The CDR3 nucleotides are TGTGCCAGCAGCCAAGACTCACTAGGGAGCGGTCAGCCCCAGCATTTT. Translating it yields CASSQDSLGSGQPQHF.

The chain has TRBV18 and TRBJ1-2; D may be TRBD1 (5 bases). Trimming shortened V by 1 base and J by 8 bases, and 35 bases separated the two germline ends. The CDR3 is made up of 21 amino acids. In germline, CDR1 is KGHSH, CDR2 LQKENI. CDR3 sequence (DNA): TGTGCCAGCTCACCACGAAGGAATCCAACAGGTGTGGGAGGTTCGGCCGCGGGCTACACCTTC. It codes for CASSPRRNPTGVGGSAAGYTF.

On this clone: Other DNA variants within this sample encode the same CDR3. CDR3 sequence: CASSYRGSNTEAFF. Here the CDR3 DNA reads TGTGCCAGCAGTTACAGGGGTTCGAACACTGAAGCTTTCTTT. The rearrangement links TRBV6-5 to TRBJ1-1; possibly TRBD1 for D (5 bases). In germline, CDR1 is MNHEY, CDR2 SVGAGI. The V end was cut by 2 bases, the J end by 1 base, with 8 bases between. CDR3 size: 14 residues.

The CDR3 sequence: CSVVRSNTGELFF. DNA for the CDR3: TGCAGCGTTGTGCGTTCGAACACCGGGGAGCTGTTTTTT. The chain is built from TRBV29-1 and TRBJ2-2, with D uncertain. The CDR3 runs 13 residues. Germline V gives CDR1 SQVTM, CDR2 ANQGSEA. V was pared by 4 bases and J by 0 bases, with 6 bases between.

This chain joins TRBV5-4 and TRBJ2-2; 12 positions agree with TRBD2. The ends lost 5 bases at V and 5 bases at J; junction bases unmatched: 4. From germline, CDR1 is SGHNT and CDR2 YYREEE (reference sequence). The CDR3 consists of 15 residues. CDR3 bases: TGTGCCAGCAGGGACACTAGCGGGGGGACCGGGGAGCTGTTTTTT. Its protein product is CASRDTSGGTGELFF.

This clone was seen only a few times. In DNA, the CDR3 is TGCGCCAGCAGCCAACGGAGGACTAGCGGGAGGGCCGGTGTCACCGGGGAGCTGTTTTTT. Translating it yields CASSQRRTSGRAGVTGELFF. The chain is built from TRBV4-3 and TRBJ2-2; the match to TRBD2 covers 15 bases. Germline V gene lookup returns CDR1 LGHNA and CDR2 YSLEER. This CDR3 is built from 20 residues. Trimming removed 2 bases from V and 4 bases from J; junction bases left unmatched: 11.